One sample yielded the 4 T cell receptor beta chains listed below, sequenced in a study of T cells in localized non-small cell lung cancer. Assay: immunoSEQ multiplex PCR; the TCRdb copy retains only in-frame clones and omits some. The top ten clones hold roughly 6.6% of a sample with 35,000 to 45,000 clones, about 76% of them seen once. The input for sequencing was peripheral blood mononuclear cells, taken before any cancer treatment. These receptors all stem from a male donor aged 60 or older with stage II lung adenocarcinoma.

The rearrangement links TRBV18 to TRBJ1-2; no clear D gene. Looked up from germline, CDR1 is KGHSH and CDR2 is LQKENI. This CDR3 has 14 residues. Trimming removed 3 bases from V and 6 bases from J, with 14 bases in between. CDR3 coding DNA: TGTGCCAGCTCACCGATCGCAGGTACCGATGGCTACACCTTC. Translation: CASSPIAGTDGYTF. Full variable domain (rest looked up from reference TRBV18 and TRBJ1-2): NAGVMQNPRHLVRRRGQEARLRCSPMKGHSHVYWYRQLPEEGLKFMVYLQKENIIDESGMPKERFSAEFPKEGPSILRIQQVVRGDSAAYFCASSPIAGTDGYTFGSGTRLTVV.

The chain is built from TRBV9 and TRBJ2-1, with 9 bases matching TRBD2. The germline V gene encodes CDR1 SGDLS and CDR2 YYNGEE. The V gene end was trimmed by 0 bases and the J gene end by 4 bases; junction bases not matched to a gene: 2. The CDR3 extends over 15 amino acids. The CDR3 loop reads CASSVGLAGYNEQFF. The CDR3 region has the DNA TGTGCCAGCAGCGTAGGTCTAGCGGGGTACAATGAGCAGTTCTTC.

This clone was detected a few times. This sequence joins TRBV4-3 and TRBJ1-1; unclear D gene. The CDR3 consists of 13 residues. The V and J ends lost 0 bases and 1 base respectively, with 3 bases between them. Germline CDR1 reads LGHNA; CDR2 reads YSLEER. The CDR3 DNA sequence: TGCGCCAGCAGCCAAGAGCCGAACACTGAAGCTTTCTTT. Amino acids: CASSQEPNTEAFF.

V and J are TRBV18 and TRBJ1-3; D might be TRBD1 (5 bases). V lost 6 bases to trimming and J lost 7 bases, with 16 bases between them. Per the germline V gene, CDR1 is KGHSH and CDR2 is LQKENI. This CDR3 is built from 14 residues. The CDR3 bases are TGTGCCAGCTCGCCCCCGGGACCACGGAACACCATATATTTT. This codes for CASSPPGPRNTIYF.